A single sample is the source of the 14 T cell receptor beta chains below, sequenced in a study of blood T cell repertoires in COVID-19. Only in-frame clones appear in the TCRdb table, and some are missing; sequencing was by immunoSEQ multiplex PCR. The sample holds about 220,000 clones; roughly 84% are singletons and the top ten take 20%. Specimen: peripheral blood. These receptor sequences come from a man in his thirties or forties with active or convalescent COVID-19.

The chain uses TRBV11-2 and TRBJ1-3; D not certain. Trimming took 1 base from V and 8 from J, leaving 12 bases between them. Germline V gives CDR1 SGHAT, CDR2 FQNNGV. This CDR3 comprises 14 residues. The CDR3 sequence: CASSLAGPLDTIYF. CDR3 in DNA: TGTGCCAGCAGCTTAGCGGGCCCACTAGACACCATATATTTT.

V gene TRBV21-1 combines with J gene TRBJ2-3; whether TRBD2, the table's D call, matches the DNA was not checked. TRBV21-1 is reported as a pseudogene. The CDR3 loop spans 15 amino acids. CDR3 sequence: CASRKYGRAIDTQYF. CDR3 bases: TGTGCCAGCCGGAAATACGGGAGGGCCATAGATACGCAGTATTTT.

The chain has TRBV7-3 and TRBJ2-3, with no clear D. Germline CDR1 is SGHTA and CDR2 is FQGTGA. This CDR3 comprises 12 residues. V was cut by 2 bases and J by 5 bases, with 5 bases left in between. CDR3 in amino acids: CASSLGRDTQYF. The CDR3 DNA reads TGTGCCAGCAGCTTAGGTAGAGATACGCAGTATTTT.

This chain connects TRBV28 to TRBJ2-1; TRBD2 aligns across 9 bases. Losses at the gene ends were 3 bases for V and 7 bases for J; bases not matched to a gene: 7. CDR3 length: 15 amino acids. The V gene's germline CDR1 is MDHEN and CDR2 SYDVKM. CDR3 residues: CASSFQTSGINEQFF. The CDR3 nucleotides read TGTGCCAGCAGTTTCCAGACTAGCGGAATTAATGAGCAGTTCTTC.

The chain employs TRBV7-8 and TRBJ2-1, with 10 bases identical to TRBD2. V shed 2 bases and J 5 bases; nucleotides not matched to a gene: 6. CDR1 is SGHVS and CDR2 is FQNEAQ in the germline V gene. This CDR3 contains 16 residues. The CDR3 region has the DNA TGTGCCAGCAGCTTATGGGGAGCGGGGGGGGACAATGAGCAGTTCTTC. Residues: CASSLWGAGGDNEQFF.

V and J are TRBV3-1 (or the pseudogene TRBV3-2) and TRBJ2-2; 10 bases line up with TRBD2. V dropped 4 bases and J dropped 4; count of bases not matched to a gene: 6. The CDR3 extends over 16 amino acids. Germline V gene sequence: CDR1 LGHDT, CDR2 YNNKEL (reference sequence). CDR3 nucleotides: TGTGCCAGCAGCCTTAAGCGGGGGGGCGGCACCGGGGAGCTGTTTTTT. Residues: CASSLKRGGGTGELFF.

The gene calls are TRBV5-5 and TRBJ1-2, with unresolved D. Germline CDR1 SGHKS, CDR2 YYEKEE (reference sequence). V was cut by 2 bases and J by 8 bases, with 16 bases left in between. This CDR3 has 14 amino acids. CDR3 DNA sequence: TGTGCCAGCAGCTTCGGTCCCGACCCGCGGGGCTACACCTTC. Translation: CASSFGPDPRGYTF. Full variable domain (rest looked up from reference TRBV5-5 and TRBJ1-2): DAGVTQSPTHLIKTRGQQVTLRCSPISGHKSVSWYQQVLGQGPQFIFQYYEKEERGRGNFPDRFSARQFPNYSSELNVNALLLGDSALYLCASSFGPDPRGYTFGSGTRLTVV.

This clone was counted once. This chain uses TRBV30 with TRBJ2-2, with 9 positions matching TRBD2. The CDR3 is 14 residues long. V shed 3 bases and J 4 bases; nucleotides not matched to a gene: 3. The germline CDR1 and CDR2 sequences are GTSNPN and SVGIG (reference sequence). In DNA form, the CDR3 reads TGTGCCTGGAGCAAAGCGGGGGGCACCGGGGAGCTGTTTTTT. It translates to CAWSKAGGTGELFF.

This chain uses TRBV4-1 with TRBJ2-3, with 14 bases identical to TRBD2. The germline gives CDR1 MGHRA, CDR2 YSYEKL. This CDR3 spans 19 amino acids. After removal of 3 bases from V and 4 bases from J, the junction contained 12 bases not matched to a gene. The CDR3 nucleotides are TGCGCCAGCAGCCACCGACTAGCGGGGGGGCCAAGGGCTGCAGATACGCAGTATTTT. Its translation is CASSHRLAGGPRAADTQYF.

This clone has just one count. The chain uses TRBV7-9 and TRBJ1-6, with TRBD1 matching over 7 bases. The germline V gene has CDR1 SEHNR and CDR2 FQNEAQ (reference sequence). V was pared by 5 bases and J by 7 bases, with 5 bases of the junction left unmatched. This CDR3 comprises 14 residues. The CDR3 is CASSLGTVNSPLHF. In DNA form, the CDR3 reads TGTGCCAGCAGCCTGGGGACAGTGAATTCACCCCTCCACTTT.

CDR3 amino acids: CASRPSYSGNTIYF. The CDR3 DNA sequence: TGTGCCAGCAGACCCAGTTACTCTGGAAACACCATATATTTT. The rearrangement links TRBV6-5 to TRBJ1-3; D call uncertain. Trimming shortened V by 6 bases and J by 0 bases, and 9 bases separated the two germline ends. The CDR3 has 14 amino acids. Per germline, CDR1 MNHEY and CDR2 SVGAGI.

This chain joins TRBV27 and TRBJ2-7, with D uncertain. This CDR3 region has 12 residues. V lost 6 bases, J lost 2 bases, and 8 bases lay in between. The germline V gene has CDR1 MNHEY and CDR2 SMNVEV (reference sequence). The CDR3 is CASSPRPYEQYF. DNA of the CDR3: TGTGCCAGCAGCCCCCGTCCCTACGAGCAGTACTTC.

V usage is TRBV5-1 and J usage is TRBJ2-5; 14 bases are shared with TRBD2. Germline V gene data show CDR1 as SGHRS and CDR2 as YFSETQ. J lost 1 base, V lost 6 bases, and 5 bases had no gene match. This CDR3 region has 16 residues. The chain's CDR3 is CASTQGLAGVQETQYF. The DNA of the CDR3 is TGCGCCAGCACACAGGGACTAGCGGGGGTCCAAGAGACCCAGTACTTC.

V is TRBV6-2 or TRBV6-3 and J is TRBJ2-5; 9 bases line up with TRBD1. There are 17 residues in the CDR3. V gave up 1 base and J gave up 1 base; unmatched junction bases: 7. Per the germline V gene, CDR1 is MNHEY and CDR2 is SVGEGT. The CDR3 region has the DNA TGTGCCAGCAGTTACTTCGGGACAGGGTTGGCCCAAGAGACCCAGTACTTC. This translates into CASSYFGTGLAQETQYF.